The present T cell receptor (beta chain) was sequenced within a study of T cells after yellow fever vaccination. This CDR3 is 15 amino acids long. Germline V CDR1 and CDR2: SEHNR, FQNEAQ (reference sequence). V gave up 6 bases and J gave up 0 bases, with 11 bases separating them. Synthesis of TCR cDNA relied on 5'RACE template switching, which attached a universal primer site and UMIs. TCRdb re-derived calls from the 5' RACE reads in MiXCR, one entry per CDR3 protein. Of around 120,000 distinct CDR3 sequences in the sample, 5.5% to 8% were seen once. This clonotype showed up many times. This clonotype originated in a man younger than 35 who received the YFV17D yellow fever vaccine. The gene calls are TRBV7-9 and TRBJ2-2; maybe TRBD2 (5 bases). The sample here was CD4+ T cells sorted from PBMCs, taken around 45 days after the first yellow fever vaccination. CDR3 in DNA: TGTGCCAGCAGAACACCCGGGACGAACACCGGGGAGCTGTTTTTT. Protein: CASRTPGTNTGELFF. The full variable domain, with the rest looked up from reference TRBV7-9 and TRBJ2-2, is DTGVSQNPRHKITKRGQNVTFRCDPISEHNRLYWYRQTLGQGPEFLTYFQNEAQLEKSRLLSDRFSAERPKGSFSTLEIQRTEQGDSAMYLCASRTPGTNTGELFFGEGSRLTVL.